This T cell receptor (beta chain) appears in the sequencing data of a study of siplizumab effects on memory and regulatory T cells. This CDR3 comprises 10 residues. TCR templates, 80,000 to 100,000 per sample, were assayed. The assay was immunoSEQ multiplex PCR, and TCRdb's table has in-frame clones only and misses some. The sample has about 110,000 clones, 92% seen once. Notes on this clone: The antigen remains undetermined.

General observations from the study: Memory cells seemed less diverse than naive T cells, which also seemed major contributors to the alloresponse. In controls, approximately 28% of mappable alloreactive CD4+ clones were Treg-derived on average, versus about 65% with siplizumab.

This TCR was recovered from a human donor in good health. The genes are TRBV5-7 and TRBJ2-2; the D gene is possibly TRBD1 (5 bases). TRBV5-7 is an open reading frame, and its role is uncertain. The sequenced sample was CD4+ T cells sorted from blood. Here the CDR3 DNA reads TGTGACAGGTTGTCCGGGGAGCTGTTTTTT. Protein sequence: CDRLSGELFF.